Reported below is one TCR beta chain. The data originate from a study of technical replicates of blood from a handful of donors. Produced via immunoSEQ multiplex PCR; TCRdb's table is partial and in-frame only. The table shows tens of thousands of clones, with around 90% occurring only once. The sequenced sample was T cells isolated from PBMCs. This TCR was sampled from a human donor in good health.

The CDR3 DNA sequence: TGTGCCAGCAGCTTGGCAAGCGGGGGGGCGACCGGGGAGCTGTTTTTT. Protein: CASSLASGGATGELFF. The chain employs TRBV5-4 and TRBJ2-2, with 10 nucleotides matching TRBD2. This CDR3 has 16 amino acids. After removal of 0 bases from V and 5 bases from J, the junction contained 4 bases not matched to a gene. Germline lookup yields CDR1 SGHNT and CDR2 YYREEE (reference sequence). The whole variable domain, remainder taken from reference TRBV5-4 and TRBJ2-2, is ETGVTQSPTHLIKTRGQQVTLRCSSQSGHNTVSWYQQALGQGPQFIFQYYREEENGRGNFPPRFSGLQFPNYSSELNVNALELDDSALYLCASSLASGGATGELFFGEGSRLTVL.